The sequence of this T cell receptor beta chain was determined in a study of T cells after yellow fever vaccination. This clonotype was seen a few times. The antigen is unknown. Study results and limitations: There was a small share of clonotypes that showed up in both the CD4 and CD8 compartments.

V lost 2 bases to trimming and J lost 3 bases, with 10 bases between them. The CDR3 is 14 residues long. Germline loops: CDR1 MGHDK, CDR2 SYGVNS. TCRdb independently ran MiXCR on the 5' RACE reads; one entry per CDR3 protein. The repertoire includes under 400,000 distinct CDR3 sequences, roughly 11% of them detected once, and 18% sits in the top ten. This clonotype originated in a man aged 18 to 29 who received the YFV17D yellow fever vaccine. This sequence joins TRBV25-1 and TRBJ2-5; D possibly corresponds to TRBD2 (6 bases). The material was PBMCs, obtained on the day of the first yellow fever vaccination. CDR3 amino acids: CASSEGAGKETQYF. In DNA, the CDR3 is TGTGCCAGCAGTGAAGGCGCGGGGAAAGAGACCCAGTACTTC. Drawing the rest from reference TRBV25-1 and TRBJ2-5, the complete variable domain is EADIYQTPRYLVIGTGKKITLECSQTMGHDKMYWYQQDPGMELHLIHYSYGVNSTEKGDLSSESTVSRIRTEHFPLTLESARPSHTSQYLCASSEGAGKETQYFGPGTRLLVL.